This T cell receptor beta chain was sequenced during a study of cytomegalovirus exposure and HLA in healthy donors. Study conclusions and caveats: An assumption of roughly uniform sequencing depth across donors underlay the presence/absence analyses. Investigators reported 164 TCR beta chains as tied to cytomegalovirus.

CDR1 SGHNT and CDR2 YYREEE come from the germline V gene (reference sequence). This CDR3 comprises 17 residues. Trimming took off 4 bases at V and 2 bases at J, with 20 bases between the two ends. The PCR contained 60 Vbeta and 13 Jbeta primers. Produced via immunoSEQ multiplex PCR; TCRdb's table is partial and in-frame only. The sample consists of about 85,000 clones, around 77% of them appearing once. About this clone: Its antigen is unidentified.

Material: PBMCs. V gene TRBV5-4 combines with J gene TRBJ2-3; D is possibly TRBD1 (6 bases). The receptor's source is a boy between 10 and 17 years old in good health and CMV-seronegative. The CDR3 DNA reads TGTGCCAGCAGCAACGATACAGGGTCGTTCTTCACAGATACGCAGTATTTT. This codes for CASSNDTGSFFTDTQYF.